The source of this TCR beta chain is a study of shared clonotypes between healthy human individuals. Method: immunoSEQ multiplex PCR; TCRdb's copy keeps in-frame clones and lacks some. The sample includes a few million clones, more than 85% of them seen just once. Trimming cost V 1 base and J 6 bases; bases outside gene matches: 11. Germline V CDR1 and CDR2: MGHRA, YSYEKL. This CDR3 has 17 amino acids. The chain recombines TRBV4-1 with TRBJ2-2; TRBD2 matches at 7 bases. Sequencing input: naive CD4+ T cells from PBMCs. The subset is: CD45RA+ positively selected. The source is a man aged 18 to 29 in good health. Some clones in this sample may be carry-over from other donors' samples. Here the CDR3 DNA reads TGCGCCAGCAGCCAAGGGCTAGCGGTGAACCCGGCCGGGGAGCTGTTTTTT. Translating it yields CASSQGLAVNPAGELFF.